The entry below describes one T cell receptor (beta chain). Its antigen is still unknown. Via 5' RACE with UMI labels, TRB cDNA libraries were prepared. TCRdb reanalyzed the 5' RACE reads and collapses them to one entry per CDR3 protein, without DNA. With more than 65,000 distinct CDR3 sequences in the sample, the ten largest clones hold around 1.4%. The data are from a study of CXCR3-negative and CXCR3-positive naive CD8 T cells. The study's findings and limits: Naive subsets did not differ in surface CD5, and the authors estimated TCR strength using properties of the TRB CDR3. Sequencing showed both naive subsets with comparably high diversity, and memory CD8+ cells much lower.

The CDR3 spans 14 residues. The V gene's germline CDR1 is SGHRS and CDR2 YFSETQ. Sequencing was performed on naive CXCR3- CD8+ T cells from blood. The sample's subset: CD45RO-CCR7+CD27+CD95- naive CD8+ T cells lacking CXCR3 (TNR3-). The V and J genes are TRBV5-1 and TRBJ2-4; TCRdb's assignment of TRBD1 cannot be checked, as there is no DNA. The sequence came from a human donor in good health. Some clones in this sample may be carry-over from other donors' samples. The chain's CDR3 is CASSSGQGVNIQYF.